These 27 T cell receptor beta chains share one sample of origin, sequenced in a study of a mutant IDH1 vaccine in newly diagnosed glioma. Their antigens are not known. Time point: week 11, during vaccination. It was 300 ug of mutant IDH1 20-mer peptide that made up each vaccine dose, given with topical imiquimod. Sequenced by immunoSEQ multiplex PCR; TCRdb stores in-frame clones only, minus some. The table lists 100,000 to 120,000 clones, under 90% of them singletons. The sequences come from PBMCs, collected from a glioma patient whose treatment included an IDH1 peptide vaccine. Every receptor here comes from a woman aged 45-65 years with glioma.

V is TRBV20-1 and J is TRBJ2-2; unclear D gene. CDR1 is DFQATT and CDR2 is SNEGSKA in the germline V gene (reference sequence). The CDR3 length is 11 residues. The V end lost 3 bases, the J end lost 7 bases, and 6 bases lay between the germline ends. The CDR3 DNA sequence: TGCAGTGCTAGGATGCTCGGGGAGCTGTTTTTT. The encoded protein is CSARMLGELFF.

The CDR3 is CASSLEGSLQYYGYTF. The CDR3 nucleotides are TGTGCCAGCAGTTTGGAAGGCAGCCTACAATACTATGGCTACACCTTC. V gene TRBV28 combines with J gene TRBJ1-2; D unresolved. CDR3 size: 16 residues. Germline assignment: CDR1 MDHEN and CDR2 SYDVKM. V lost 3 bases, J lost 3 bases, and 17 bases lay in between.

The J gene is TRBJ2-7, the V gene TRBV6-1; 12 bases are a match to TRBD2. V lost 6 bases, J lost 4 bases, and 4 bases stayed unmatched. Germline V lookup: CDR1 MNHNS, CDR2 SASEGT. This CDR3 is built from 14 residues. The CDR3 DNA reads as TGTGCCAGCAGAACGACTAGCGGGAGTTACGAGCAGTACTTC. Protein sequence: CASRTTSGSYEQYF.

In its sample, this clone was seen a few times. This rearrangement joins TRBV28 to TRBJ2-7; TRBD1 is a possible D gene (5 bases). The CDR3 covers 12 residues. Germline assignment: CDR1 MDHEN and CDR2 SYDVKM. Between the trimmed V and J ends, which lost 6 bases and 3 bases, there was a span of 9 bases. The DNA of the CDR3 is TGTGCCAGCAGCCTCGGACACTACGAGCAGTACTTC. As protein: CASSLGHYEQYF.

The gene calls are TRBV21-1 and TRBJ2-1; the listed D gene, TRBD1, was not tested against the DNA. TRBV21-1 is a documented pseudogene. The CDR3 has 18 amino acids. The CDR3 is CASSRVYRQAPHAGEQFF. CDR3 sequence (DNA): TGTGCCAGCAGCAGAGTTTACCGACAGGCCCCGCATGCCGGGGAGCAGTTCTTC.

The chain uses TRBV5-1 and TRBJ2-3, with TRBD1 matching over 9 bases. The germline gives CDR1 SGHRS, CDR2 YFSETQ. The CDR3 loop spans 18 amino acids. V lost 0 bases, J lost 0 bases, and 8 bases stayed unmatched. This chain's CDR3 is CASSLVNRGRTSTDTQYF. The CDR3 bases are TGCGCCAGCAGCTTGGTGAACAGGGGGCGAACTAGCACAGATACGCAGTATTTT. The variable domain in full, with the rest retrieved from reference TRBV5-1 and TRBJ2-3, is KAGVTQTPRYLIKTRGQQVTLSCSPISGHRSVSWYQQTPGQGLQFLFEYFSETQRNKGNFPGRFSGRQFSNSRSEMNVSTLELGDSALYLCASSLVNRGRTSTDTQYFGPGTRLTVL.

The rearrangement joins TRBV19 to TRBJ2-2; 7 bases are a match to TRBD1. The length of the CDR3 is 17 residues. Germline loops: CDR1 LNHDA, CDR2 SQIVND (reference sequence). The J segment lost 5 bases and the V segment lost 7 bases, leaving 16 bases of the junction unmatched. CDR3 protein: CASTTSLRARGTGELFF. The CDR3 bases are TGTGCCAGTACCACATCCCTAAGGGCCAGGGGGACCGGGGAGCTGTTTTTT.

This chain connects TRBV30 to TRBJ2-5, with 8 positions matching TRBD2. After removal of 0 bases from V and 5 bases from J, the junction contained 5 bases not matched to a gene. CDR1 is GTSNPN and CDR2 is SVGIG in the germline V gene (reference sequence). The CDR3 totals 14 residues. CDR3 loop: CAWSVGLAMETQYF. In DNA, the CDR3 is TGTGCCTGGAGTGTAGGACTAGCTATGGAGACCCAGTACTTC.

About this clone: Within the sample, other DNA sequences also encode this same CDR3. J is TRBJ2-3 and V is TRBV7-9, with 7 bases fitting TRBD2. The CDR3 totals 15 residues. The V segment lost 4 bases and the J segment 2 bases; nucleotides outside the gene matches: 6. The germline gives CDR1 SEHNR, CDR2 FQNEAQ (reference sequence). In DNA, the CDR3 is TGTGCCAGCAGCTCTAGCGGAACTTACACAGATACGCAGTATTTT. Translated: CASSSSGTYTDTQYF.

This clone was observed a single time. The V gene is TRBV10-3, the J gene TRBJ2-1; 8 bases line up with TRBD1. CDR3 size: 15 residues. V gave up 2 bases and J gave up 1 base; unmatched junction bases: 1. Germline values: CDR1 ENHRY, CDR2 SYGVKD. CDR3 loop: CAISEGQGSYNEQFF. The CDR3 bases are TGTGCCATCAGTGAGGGACAGGGTTCCTACAATGAGCAGTTCTTC.

The rearrangement links TRBV28 to TRBJ2-7; 8 bases are a match to TRBD2. Germline V CDR1 and CDR2: MDHEN, SYDVKM. The CDR3 runs 15 residues. With 2 bases clipped from V and 4 bases from J, the junction kept 7 bases outside the gene matches. The CDR3 DNA reads as TGTGCCAGCAGTTTAGCCAGCGGGAGTATATACGAGCAGTACTTC. Its translation: CASSLASGSIYEQYF.

The chain recombines TRBV18 with TRBJ1-4; D may be TRBD1 (5 bases). CDR1 KGHSH and CDR2 LQKENI come from the germline V gene. With 3 bases removed from V and 8 bases from J, the gap between germline ends came to 13 bases. This CDR3 spans 14 amino acids. CDR3 in DNA: TGTGCCAGCTCACCCGTAGGGGATGACGAAAAACTGTTTTTT. Protein: CASSPVGDDEKLFF. The variable domain in full, with the rest retrieved from reference TRBV18 and TRBJ1-4, is NAGVMQNPRHLVRRRGQEARLRCSPMKGHSHVYWYRQLPEEGLKFMVYLQKENIIDESGMPKERFSAEFPKEGPSILRIQQVVRGDSAAYFCASSPVGDDEKLFFGSGTQLSVL.

In its sample, this clone was seen once. V and J are TRBV6-1 and TRBJ2-7; 8 bases agree with TRBD1. Germline V lookup: CDR1 MNHNS, CDR2 SASEGT. J gave up 5 bases and V 6 bases, and 9 bases lay outside the gene matches. This CDR3 has 14 amino acids. Here the CDR3 DNA reads TGTGCCAGCAGCGACAGGGGTTTGTATGACGAGCAGTACTTC. It specifies CASSDRGLYDEQYF.

The chain couples TRBV5-1 to TRBJ1-1; D gene ambiguous. The V end lost 4 bases, the J end lost 8 bases, and 12 bases lay between the germline ends. This CDR3 has 12 amino acids. Germline CDR1 SGHRS, CDR2 YFSETQ. The CDR3 sequence: CASSPGLGEAFF. The CDR3, as DNA: TGCGCCAGCAGCCCCGGACTGGGCGAAGCTTTCTTT.

The chain uses TRBV30 and TRBJ1-1, with D uncertain. This CDR3 has 11 amino acids. Germline values: CDR1 GTSNPN, CDR2 SVGIG (reference sequence). Trimming took 3 bases from V and 9 from J, leaving 11 bases between them. In nucleotides, the CDR3 is TGTGCCTGGAGGTTCGAACAGCAAGCTTTCTTT. This sequence encodes CAWRFEQQAFF.

This clone was recorded only once. V and J are TRBV20-1 and TRBJ2-7; possible D gene TRBD2, 6 bases. CDR1 and CDR2 (germline): DFQATT, SNEGSKA (reference sequence). The CDR3 length is 11 residues. With 4 bases removed from V and 4 bases from J, the gap between germline ends came to 8 bases. The CDR3: CSATAGYEQYF. CDR3 sequence (DNA): TGCAGTGCTACAGCGGGTTACGAGCAGTACTTC.

The CDR3 nucleotides are TGTGCCAGCAGCTTAGGGGATAGGGGGGGGCGGCGTCCCCAGCATTTT. Encoded protein: CASSLGDRGGRRPQHF. The chain has TRBV7-2 and TRBJ1-5; TRBD1 is a possible D gene (6 bases). V lost 1 base to trimming and J lost 10 bases, with 20 bases between them. Germline CDR1 and CDR2: SGHTA and FQGNSA. This CDR3 comprises 16 residues.

V and J are TRBV27 and TRBJ2-7; TRBD2 matches at 13 bases. The V gene's germline CDR1 is MNHEY and CDR2 SMNVEV (reference sequence). V was clipped by 4 bases and J by 2 bases; unmatched bases: 2. The length of the CDR3 is 15 residues. CDR3 protein: CASSSGLAGAYEQYF. The CDR3 DNA sequence: TGTGCCAGCAGTTCCGGACTAGCGGGAGCCTACGAGCAGTACTTC.

The chain is built from TRBV18 and TRBJ2-3; possibly TRBD2 for D (5 bases). V was clipped by 3 bases and J by 3 bases, with 13 bases between them. The CDR3 runs to 15 residues. The germline CDR1 and CDR2 sequences are KGHSH and LQKENI. CDR3 loop: CASSPYYRETDTQYF. CDR3 coding DNA: TGTGCCAGCTCACCCTACTATAGGGAGACAGATACGCAGTATTTT.

In this sample, this clone turned up a few times. The chain has TRBV29-1 and TRBJ2-7; 9 bases agree with TRBD1. CDR1 is SQVTM and CDR2 is ANQGSEA in the germline V gene. The CDR3 totals 14 residues. Trimming at V came to 2 bases and at J to 3 bases, leaving 5 bases not matched to a gene. The CDR3 protein is CSVETGGAGYEQYF. The CDR3 nucleotides are TGCAGCGTTGAAACAGGGGGCGCGGGCTACGAGCAGTACTTC.

The J gene is TRBJ2-2, the V gene TRBV5-1; 13 bases agree with TRBD2. The V and J ends lost 3 bases and 8 bases, in that order; junction bases with no gene match: 4. CDR1 SGHRS and CDR2 YFSETQ come from the germline V gene. The CDR3 is 15 residues long. The DNA for the CDR3 is TGCGCCAGCAGCTCAGGACTAGCGGGAGCGGGGGAGCTGTTTTTT. This encodes CASSSGLAGAGELFF.

The chain combines TRBV6-6 with TRBJ2-7; no definite D call. V was clipped by 0 bases and J by 2 bases, with 8 bases between them. Germline CDR1 MNHNY, CDR2 SVGAGI (reference sequence). The CDR3 length is 14 residues. The CDR3 coding sequence is TGTGCCAGCAGTTACTCCATTGTGCCCTACGAGCAGTACTTC. It translates to CASSYSIVPYEQYF.

V gene TRBV19 combines with J gene TRBJ2-5; D is uncertain. The V and J ends lost 3 bases and 4 bases respectively, with 15 bases between them. Per the germline V gene, CDR1 is LNHDA and CDR2 is SQIVND (reference sequence). This CDR3 has 15 amino acids. The CDR3 reads CASSISRAQGETQYF. CDR3 DNA sequence: TGTGCCAGTAGTATTAGCCGGGCGCAAGGAGAGACCCAGTACTTC.

The gene calls are TRBV7-2 and TRBJ2-3; 7 bases are shared with TRBD2. The ends lost 4 bases at V and 3 bases at J; junction bases unmatched: 16. Germline loops: CDR1 SGHTA, CDR2 FQGNSA. This CDR3 has 18 amino acids. The CDR3 DNA sequence: TGTGCCAGCAGCTACCCCCGGTTATCGAGGGAGGGGACAGATACGCAGTATTTT. It yields the protein CASSYPRLSREGTDTQYF.

This clone was counted only a few times. This chain links TRBV5-4 with TRBJ2-6; TRBD2 matches at 7 bases. This CDR3 is built from 17 residues. V gave up 2 bases and J gave up 1 base; unmatched junction bases: 6. Germline V gene data show CDR1 as SGHNT and CDR2 as YYREEE (reference sequence). The CDR3 reads CASSFGGRSSGANVLTF. The CDR3 bases are TGTGCCAGCAGCTTCGGGGGGAGGAGTTCTGGGGCCAACGTCCTGACTTTC.

This chain connects TRBV30 to TRBJ1-2; 8 bases map to TRBD1. The J segment lost 7 bases and the V segment lost 3 bases, leaving 7 bases of the junction unmatched. Germline V lookup: CDR1 GTSNPN, CDR2 SVGIG (reference sequence). This CDR3 is 13 amino acids long. The CDR3 DNA reads as TGTGCCTGGAGGGACAGGGATCTTGGTGGCTACACCTTC. Its translation: CAWRDRDLGGYTF.

The chain carries TRBV18 and TRBJ1-1; no firm D call. Between the trimmed V and J ends, which lost 3 bases and 1 base, there was a span of 9 bases. Germline CDR1 reads KGHSH; CDR2 reads LQKENI. The CDR3 is 14 residues long. This chain's CDR3 is CASSPAGANTEAFF. CDR3 bases: TGTGCCAGCTCACCGGCGGGAGCGAACACTGAAGCTTTCTTT.